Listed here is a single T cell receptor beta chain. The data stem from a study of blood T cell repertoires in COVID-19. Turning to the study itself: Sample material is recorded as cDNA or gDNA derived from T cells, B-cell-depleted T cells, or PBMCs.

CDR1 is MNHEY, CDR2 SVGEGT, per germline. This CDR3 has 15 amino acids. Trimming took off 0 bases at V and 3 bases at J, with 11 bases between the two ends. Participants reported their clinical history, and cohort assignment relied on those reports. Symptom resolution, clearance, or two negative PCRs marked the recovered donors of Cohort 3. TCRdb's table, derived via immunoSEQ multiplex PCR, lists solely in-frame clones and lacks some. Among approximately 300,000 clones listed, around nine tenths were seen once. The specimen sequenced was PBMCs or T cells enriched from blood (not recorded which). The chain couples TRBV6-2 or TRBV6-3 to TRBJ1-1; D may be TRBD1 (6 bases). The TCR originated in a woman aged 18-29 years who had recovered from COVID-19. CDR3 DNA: TGTGCCAGCAGTTACTCTACAGGGATCGACACTGAAGCTTTCTTT. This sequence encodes CASSYSTGIDTEAFF.